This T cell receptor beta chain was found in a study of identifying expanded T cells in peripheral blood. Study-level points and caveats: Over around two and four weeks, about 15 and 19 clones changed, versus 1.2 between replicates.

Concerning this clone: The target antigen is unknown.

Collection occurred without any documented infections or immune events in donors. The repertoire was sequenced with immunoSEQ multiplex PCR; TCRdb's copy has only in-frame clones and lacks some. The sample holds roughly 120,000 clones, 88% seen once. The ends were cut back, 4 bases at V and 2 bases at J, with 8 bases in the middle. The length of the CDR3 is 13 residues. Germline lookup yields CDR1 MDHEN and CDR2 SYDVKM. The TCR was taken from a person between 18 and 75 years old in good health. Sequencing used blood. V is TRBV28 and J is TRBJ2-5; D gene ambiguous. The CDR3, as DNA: TGTGCCAGCAGTTACACATTTCAAGAGACCCAGTACTTC. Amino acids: CASSYTFQETQYF.